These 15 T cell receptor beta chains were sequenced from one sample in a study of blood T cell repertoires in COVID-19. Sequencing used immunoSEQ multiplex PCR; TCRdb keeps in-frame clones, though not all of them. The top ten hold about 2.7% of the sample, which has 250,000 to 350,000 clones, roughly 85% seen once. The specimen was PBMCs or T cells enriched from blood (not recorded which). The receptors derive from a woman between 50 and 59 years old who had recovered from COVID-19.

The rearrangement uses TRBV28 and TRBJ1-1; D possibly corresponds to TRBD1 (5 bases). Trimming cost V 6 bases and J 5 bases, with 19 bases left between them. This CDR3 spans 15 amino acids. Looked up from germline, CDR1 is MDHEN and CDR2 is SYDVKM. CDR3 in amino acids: CASSLIGGSRTEAFF. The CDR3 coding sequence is TGTGCCAGCAGCTTAATCGGGGGGTCCCGGACTGAAGCTTTCTTT.

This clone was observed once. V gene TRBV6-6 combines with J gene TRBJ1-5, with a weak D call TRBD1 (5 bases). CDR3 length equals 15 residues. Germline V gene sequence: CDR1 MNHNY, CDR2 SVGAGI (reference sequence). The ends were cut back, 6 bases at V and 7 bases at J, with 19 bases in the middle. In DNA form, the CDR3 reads TGTGCCAGCAGGGCAGACGGGGGGTACGGGCAGCCCCAGCATTTT. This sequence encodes CASRADGGYGQPQHF.

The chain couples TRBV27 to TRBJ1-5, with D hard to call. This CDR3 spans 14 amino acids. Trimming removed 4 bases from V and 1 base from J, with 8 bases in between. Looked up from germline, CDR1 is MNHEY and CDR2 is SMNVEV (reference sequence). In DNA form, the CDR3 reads TGTGCCAGCAGTTGGACGGGGAGCAATCAGCCCCAGCATTTT. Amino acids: CASSWTGSNQPQHF.

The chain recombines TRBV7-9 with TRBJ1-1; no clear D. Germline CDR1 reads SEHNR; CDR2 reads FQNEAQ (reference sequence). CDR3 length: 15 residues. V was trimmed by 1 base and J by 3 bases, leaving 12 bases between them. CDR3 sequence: CASSLGSRVYTEAFF. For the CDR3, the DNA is TGTGCCAGCAGCTTAGGCTCCCGGGTCTACACTGAAGCTTTCTTT.

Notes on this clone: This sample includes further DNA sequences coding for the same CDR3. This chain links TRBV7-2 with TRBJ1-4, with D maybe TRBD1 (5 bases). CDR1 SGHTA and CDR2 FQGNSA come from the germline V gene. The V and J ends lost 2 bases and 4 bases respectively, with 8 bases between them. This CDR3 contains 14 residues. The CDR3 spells CASSLQGNNEKLFF. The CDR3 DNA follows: TGTGCCAGCAGCTTACAGGGTAATAATGAAAAACTGTTTTTT. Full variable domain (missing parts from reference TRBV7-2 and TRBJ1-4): GAGVSQSPSNKVTEKGKDVELRCDPISGHTALYWYRQSLGQGLEFLIYFQGNSAPDKSGLPSDRFSAERTGGSVSTLTIQRTQQEDSAVYLCASSLQGNNEKLFFGSGTQLSVL.

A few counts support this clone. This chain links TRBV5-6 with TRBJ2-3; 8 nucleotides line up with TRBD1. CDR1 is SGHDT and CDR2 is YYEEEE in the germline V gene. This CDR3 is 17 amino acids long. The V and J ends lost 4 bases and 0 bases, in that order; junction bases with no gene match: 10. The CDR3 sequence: CASSAGTGSLSTDTQYF. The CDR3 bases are TGTGCCAGCAGCGCAGGGACAGGTTCCCTTAGCACAGATACGCAGTATTTT.

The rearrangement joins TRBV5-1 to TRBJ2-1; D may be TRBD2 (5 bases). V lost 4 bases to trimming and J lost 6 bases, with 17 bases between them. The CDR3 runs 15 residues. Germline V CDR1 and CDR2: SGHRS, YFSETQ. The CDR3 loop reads CASSETSTTFNEQFF. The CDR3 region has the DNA TGCGCCAGCAGCGAAACTAGTACCACTTTCAATGAGCAGTTCTTC.

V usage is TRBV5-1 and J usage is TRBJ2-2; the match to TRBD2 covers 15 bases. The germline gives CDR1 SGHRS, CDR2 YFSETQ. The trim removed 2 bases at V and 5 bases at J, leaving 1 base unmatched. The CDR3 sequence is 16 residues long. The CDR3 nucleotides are TGCGCCAGCAGCTTAGGGACTAGCGGGAGGACCGGGGAGCTGTTTTTT. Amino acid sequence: CASSLGTSGRTGELFF.

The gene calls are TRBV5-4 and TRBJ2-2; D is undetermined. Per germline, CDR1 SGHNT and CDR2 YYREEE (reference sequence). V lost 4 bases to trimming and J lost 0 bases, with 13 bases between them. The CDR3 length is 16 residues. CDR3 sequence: CASSDREFANTGELFF. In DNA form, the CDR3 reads TGTGCCAGCAGCGATAGAGAATTCGCGAACACCGGGGAGCTGTTTTTT.

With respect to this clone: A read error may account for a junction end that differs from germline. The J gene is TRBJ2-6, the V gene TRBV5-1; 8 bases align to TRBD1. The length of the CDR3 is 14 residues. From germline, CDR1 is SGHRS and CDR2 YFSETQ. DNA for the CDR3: TGCGCCAGCGGTGATAACAGGGGGGTCAACGTCCTGACTTTC. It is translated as CASGDNRGVNVLTF.

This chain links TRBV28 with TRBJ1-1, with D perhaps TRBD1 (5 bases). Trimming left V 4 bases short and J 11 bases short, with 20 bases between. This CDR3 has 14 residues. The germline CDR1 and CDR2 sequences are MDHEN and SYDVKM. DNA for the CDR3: TGTGCCAGCAGTTCACACACTCAGGGTTCTATGGCTTTCTTT. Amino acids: CASSSHTQGSMAFF.

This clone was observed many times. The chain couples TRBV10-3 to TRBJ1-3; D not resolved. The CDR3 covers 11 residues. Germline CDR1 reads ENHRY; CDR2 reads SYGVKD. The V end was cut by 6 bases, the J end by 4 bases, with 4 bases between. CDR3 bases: TGTGCCATCAGCGGGGGAAACACCATATATTTT. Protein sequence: CAISGGNTIYF.

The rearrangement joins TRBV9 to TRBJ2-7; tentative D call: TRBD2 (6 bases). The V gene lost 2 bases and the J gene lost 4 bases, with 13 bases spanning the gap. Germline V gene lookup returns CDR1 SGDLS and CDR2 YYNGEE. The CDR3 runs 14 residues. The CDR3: CASSVGTSQYEQYF. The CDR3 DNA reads TGTGCCAGCAGCGTCGGGACTTCCCAATACGAGCAGTACTTC.

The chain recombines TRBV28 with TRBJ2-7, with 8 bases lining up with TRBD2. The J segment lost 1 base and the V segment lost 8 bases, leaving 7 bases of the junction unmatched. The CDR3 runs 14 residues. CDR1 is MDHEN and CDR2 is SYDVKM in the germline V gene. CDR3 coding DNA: TGTGCCAGCCGCCGGGAGGGGTCTTCCTACGAGCAGTACTTC. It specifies CASRREGSSYEQYF.

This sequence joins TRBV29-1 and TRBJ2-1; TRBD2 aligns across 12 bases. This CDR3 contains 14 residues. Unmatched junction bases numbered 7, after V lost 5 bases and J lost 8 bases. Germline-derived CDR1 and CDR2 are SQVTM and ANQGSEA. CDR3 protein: CSVLLAGGGDEQFF. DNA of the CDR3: TGCAGCGTTTTACTAGCGGGAGGTGGAGATGAGCAGTTCTTC.